The 14 T cell receptor beta chains below were found in one sample sequenced in a study of blood T cell repertoires in COVID-19. Assay: immunoSEQ multiplex PCR; the TCRdb copy retains only in-frame clones and omits some. Of around 310,000 clones listed, roughly 90% are singletons. Input material: peripheral blood. Receptors were obtained from a woman between 45 and 65 years old with active or convalescent COVID-19.

The V gene is TRBV28, the J gene TRBJ2-1; D may be TRBD1 (7 bases). Looked up from germline, CDR1 is MDHEN and CDR2 is SYDVKM. The CDR3 is 14 residues long. Deletions cut 8 bases from V and 2 bases from J, with 13 bases between. The CDR3 coding sequence is TGTGCCAGCCATCAGGGGGGTCCCTACAATGAGCAGTTCTTC. Residues: CASHQGGPYNEQFF.

The rearrangement links TRBV10-3 to TRBJ2-5, with 7 bases matching TRBD1. Germline-derived CDR1 and CDR2 are ENHRY and SYGVKD. The CDR3 spans 17 residues. Trimming cost V 0 bases and J 1 base; bases outside gene matches: 8. The CDR3 loop is CAISESPPTGTQETQYF. The DNA for the CDR3 is TGTGCCATCAGTGAGTCGCCACCGACAGGGACCCAAGAGACCCAGTACTTC.

The chain carries TRBV10-3 and TRBJ1-2, with unresolved D. Germline CDR1 reads ENHRY; CDR2 reads SYGVKD. Trimming removed 5 bases at V and 8 bases at J, with 24 bases between. This CDR3 is 16 amino acids long. CDR3 bases: TGTGCCATCAGTCCGCCCAGAGGGTTTGGGGATGAAGGCTACACCTTC. Protein product: CAISPPRGFGDEGYTF.

This chain uses TRBV7-9 with TRBJ2-7; tentatively, D is TRBD1 (5 bases). CDR3 length: 15 residues. Germline assignment: CDR1 SEHNR and CDR2 FQNEAQ (reference sequence). The V and J ends lost 1 base and 5 bases respectively, with 15 bases between them. CDR3 bases: TGTGCCAGCAGCTTAGTGCAGGGCAGGGCCAACGAGCAGTACTTC. Protein: CASSLVQGRANEQYF.

The CDR3 loop is CATTFGGGQPQHF. CDR3 coding DNA: TGTGCCACCACCTTCGGGGGGGGTCAGCCCCAGCATTTT. The V call is TRBV6-5, the J call TRBJ1-5; D possibly corresponds to TRBD1 (5 bases). CDR3 length equals 13 residues. Germline CDR1 and CDR2: MNHEY and SVGAGI. V dropped 10 bases and J dropped 6 bases, with 16 bases sitting between them.

The V gene is TRBV5-1, the J gene TRBJ1-6, with TRBD1 matching 7 bases. This CDR3 has 12 residues. After removal of 4 bases from V and 12 bases from J, the junction contained 4 bases not matched to a gene. Germline V gene data show CDR1 as SGHRS and CDR2 as YFSETQ. The CDR3 DNA follows: TGCGCCAGCAGCGCCTCAGGGGGACCCCTCCACTTT. Amino acids: CASSASGGPLHF.

The V gene is TRBV12-3 or TRBV12-4, the J gene TRBJ2-5, with 11 positions matching TRBD2. Trimming cost V 8 bases and J 6 bases; bases outside gene matches: 5. The CDR3 runs 13 residues. The CDR3: CASLTSGVKTQYF. The CDR3 DNA follows: TGTGCCAGCTTGACTAGCGGGGTGAAGACCCAGTACTTC.

This chain uses TRBV12-3 or TRBV12-4 with TRBJ1-2; D is possibly TRBD1 (5 bases). The length of the CDR3 is 11 residues. Between the trimmed V and J ends, which lost 5 bases and 7 bases, there was a span of 8 bases. Written as DNA, the CDR3 is TGTGCCAGCAGTACCCAGGGTGGCTACACCTTC. Its translation: CASSTQGGYTF.

The chain employs TRBV27 and TRBJ1-2; possible D gene TRBD1, 6 bases. Trimming left V 0 bases short and J 4 bases short, with 21 bases between. CDR1 is MNHEY, CDR2 SMNVEV, per germline (reference sequence). The CDR3 totals 18 residues. The CDR3 DNA sequence: TGTGCCAGCAGTTTATCGGGCAGGGGCGCTCCTTGGTTCTATGGCTACACCTTC. This gives the protein CASSLSGRGAPWFYGYTF.

The chain is built from TRBV14 and TRBJ2-1; TRBD2 agrees at 8 bases. This CDR3 is built from 16 residues. Per germline, CDR1 SGHDN and CDR2 FVKESK. V was pared by 0 bases and J by 8 bases, with 9 bases of the junction left unmatched. CDR3 sequence reads: CASSQEMGLVIDEQFF. CDR3 bases: TGTGCCAGCAGCCAAGAAATGGGACTAGTTATAGATGAGCAGTTCTTC.

This chain links TRBV6-5 with TRBJ2-7; the match to TRBD2 covers 13 bases. CDR3 length equals 15 residues. CDR1 is MNHEY, CDR2 SVGAGI, per germline. V lost 6 bases to trimming and J lost 4 bases; unmatched junction nucleotides: 6. CDR3 sequence reads: CASSPGLAGFYEQYF. The CDR3 nucleotides are TGTGCCAGCAGCCCGGGACTAGCGGGATTTTACGAGCAGTACTTC.

The chain employs TRBV18 and TRBJ2-7; tentative D call: TRBD2 (6 bases). Looked up from germline, CDR1 is KGHSH and CDR2 is LQKENI. Trimming cost V 5 bases and J 4 bases, with 15 bases left between them. The CDR3 is made up of 14 amino acids. The CDR3 loop reads CASSRGGTFYEQYF. The CDR3 nucleotides are TGTGCCAGCTCAAGGGGCGGGACCTTTTACGAGCAGTACTTC.

The V and J genes are TRBV6-2 or TRBV6-3 and TRBJ2-7; a possible D gene is TRBD1 (6 bases). The V gene's germline CDR1 is MNHEY and CDR2 SVGEGT. The CDR3 extends over 16 amino acids. V was clipped by 5 bases and J by 1 base, with 18 bases between them. CDR3 in DNA: TGTGCCAGCAGTCAGCCTCCAGGGGTCTATTCCTACGAGCAGTACTTC. It yields the protein CASSQPPGVYSYEQYF.

This rearrangement joins TRBV5-1 to TRBJ1-5, with D perhaps TRBD1 (5 bases). In germline, CDR1 is SGHRS, CDR2 YFSETQ. The V and J ends lost 4 bases and 2 bases respectively, with 13 bases between them. This CDR3 is built from 15 residues. CDR3 nucleotides: TGCGCCAGCAGCCTGGGGGAGGACGGCAATCAGCCCCAGCATTTT. This gives the protein CASSLGEDGNQPQHF. The full variable domain, with the rest looked up from reference TRBV5-1 and TRBJ1-5, is KAGVTQTPRYLIKTRGQQVTLSCSPISGHRSVSWYQQTPGQGLQFLFEYFSETQRNKGNFPGRFSGRQFSNSRSEMNVSTLELGDSALYLCASSLGEDGNQPQHFGDGTRLSIL.